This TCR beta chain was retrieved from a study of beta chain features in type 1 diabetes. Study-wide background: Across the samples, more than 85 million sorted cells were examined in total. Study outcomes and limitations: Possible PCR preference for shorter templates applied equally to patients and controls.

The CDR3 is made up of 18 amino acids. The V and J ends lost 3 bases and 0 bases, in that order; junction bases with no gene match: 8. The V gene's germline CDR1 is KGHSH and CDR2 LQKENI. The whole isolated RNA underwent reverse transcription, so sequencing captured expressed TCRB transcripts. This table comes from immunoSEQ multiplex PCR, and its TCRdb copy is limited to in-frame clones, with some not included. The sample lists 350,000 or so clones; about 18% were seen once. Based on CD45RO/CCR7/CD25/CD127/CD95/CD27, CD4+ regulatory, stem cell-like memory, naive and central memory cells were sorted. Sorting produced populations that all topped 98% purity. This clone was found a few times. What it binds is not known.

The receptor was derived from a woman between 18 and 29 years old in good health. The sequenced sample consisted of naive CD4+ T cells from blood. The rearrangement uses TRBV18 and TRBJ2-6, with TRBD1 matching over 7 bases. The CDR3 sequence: CASSPSTGTLSGANVLTF. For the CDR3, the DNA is TGTGCCAGCTCACCCTCGACAGGGACCCTCTCTGGGGCCAACGTCCTGACTTTC.